The source of this T cell receptor (beta chain) is a study of beta chain features in type 1 diabetes. Study context: Age, gender and cell yields were alike across patients and healthy donors. Sorted cells examined across all samples numbered about 110,000,000.

The sample holds a few counts of this clone. Its antigen is not known. Findings and caveats of the study: Type 1 diabetes patients had TCRB CDR3s that were shorter (moderately but significantly so) in all four CD4+ subsets.

The length of the CDR3 is 14 residues. Trimming left V 5 bases short and J 0 bases short, with 8 bases between. In germline, CDR1 is MNHEY, CDR2 SVGAGI. The study reverse transcribed the entire isolated RNA, so it sequenced expressed TCRB transcripts. About 3.57 million reads were obtained on average from naive, central memory and regulatory T cell samples. Measured with immunoSEQ multiplex PCR; TCRdb has only the in-frame clones, and not every one. There are fewer than 300,000 clones in the sample; roughly 10% occur only once, and more than 0.015% lies in the top ten. The chain carries TRBV6-5 and TRBJ2-1, with D maybe TRBD1 (5 bases). Sequences were obtained from naive CD4+ T cells from blood. The clonotype was recovered from a man in his thirties or forties with type 1 diabetes. The CDR3 nucleotides are TGTGCCAGCAGTCTACAGGTCTCCTACAATGAGCAGTTCTTC. Translated, it gives CASSLQVSYNEQFF.